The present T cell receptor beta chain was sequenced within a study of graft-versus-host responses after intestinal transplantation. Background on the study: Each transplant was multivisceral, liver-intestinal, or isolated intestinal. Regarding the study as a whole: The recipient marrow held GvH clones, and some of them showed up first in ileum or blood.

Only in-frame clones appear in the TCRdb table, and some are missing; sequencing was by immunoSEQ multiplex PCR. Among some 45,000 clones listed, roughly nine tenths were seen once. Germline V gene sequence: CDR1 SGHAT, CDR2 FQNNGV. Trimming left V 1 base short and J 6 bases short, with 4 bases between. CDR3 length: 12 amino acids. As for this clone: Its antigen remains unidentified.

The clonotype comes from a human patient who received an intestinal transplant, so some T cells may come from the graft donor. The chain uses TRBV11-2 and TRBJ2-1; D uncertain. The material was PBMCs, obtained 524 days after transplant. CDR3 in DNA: TGTGCCAGCAGCTTAGTAGCCAATGAGCAGTTCTTC. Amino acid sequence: CASSLVANEQFF. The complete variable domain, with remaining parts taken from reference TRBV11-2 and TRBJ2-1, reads EAGVAQSPRYKIIEKRQSVAFWCNPISGHATLYWYQQILGQGPKLLIQFQNNGVVDDSQLPKDRFSAERLKGVDSTLKIQPAKLEDSAVYLCASSLVANEQFFGPGTRLTVL.